What follows is one T cell receptor (beta chain) and its context. Its antigen is unidentified. On the basis of clinical symptoms, serum thyroxine and TRAb, thyroid ultrasound and orbital computed tomography, diagnoses were made. Using RNA transcripts as the source, TCR beta CDR3 regions were amplified. The HTBI set primed first-round TCR CDR3 RT-PCR. One entry per CDR3 protein results from TCRdb running MiXCR on the multiplex PCR reads. The sample lists around 440,000 distinct CDR3 sequences, about a sixth occurring once. The data originate from a study of T cells in Graves' hyperthyroidism and ophthalmopathy. Regarding the study as a whole: Before onset, by a median of approximately 6.8 months, the model predicted ophthalmopathy. Most thyroid-expanded clonotypes above 0.001 were also found in blood.

The receptor's source is a woman under 30 with Graves' hyperthyroidism. The sequenced sample was blood.

In DNA form, the CDR3 reads TGTGCCAGCAAACCCATCGGAGCGGGGGGGCGAGATACGCAGTATTTT. It yields the protein CASKPIGAGGRDTQYF. This chain connects TRBV6-2 or TRBV6-3 to TRBJ2-3; 10 nucleotides align to TRBD2. The CDR3 is 16 residues long. CDR1 is MNHEY, CDR2 SVGEGT, per germline. V lost 7 bases to trimming and J lost 5 bases; unmatched junction nucleotides: 12.